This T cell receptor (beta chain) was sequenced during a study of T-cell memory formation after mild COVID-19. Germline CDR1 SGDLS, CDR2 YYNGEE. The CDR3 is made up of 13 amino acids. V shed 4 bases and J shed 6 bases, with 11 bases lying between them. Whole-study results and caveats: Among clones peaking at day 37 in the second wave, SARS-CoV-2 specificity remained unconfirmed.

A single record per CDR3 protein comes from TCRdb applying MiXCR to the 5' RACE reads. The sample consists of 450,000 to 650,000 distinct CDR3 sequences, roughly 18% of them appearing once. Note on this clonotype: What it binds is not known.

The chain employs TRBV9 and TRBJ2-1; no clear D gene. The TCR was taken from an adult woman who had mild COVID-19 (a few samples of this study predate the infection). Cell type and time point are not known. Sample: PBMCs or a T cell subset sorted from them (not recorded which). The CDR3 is CASSFTVFNEQFF. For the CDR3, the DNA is TGTGCCAGCAGCTTTACGGTCTTCAATGAGCAGTTCTTC. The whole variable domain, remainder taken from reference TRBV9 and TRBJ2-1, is DSGVTQTPKHLITATGQRVTLRCSPRSGDLSVYWYQQSLDQGLQFLIQYYNGEERAKGNILERFSAQQFPDLHSELNLSSLELGDSALYFCASSFTVFNEQFFGPGTRLTVL.